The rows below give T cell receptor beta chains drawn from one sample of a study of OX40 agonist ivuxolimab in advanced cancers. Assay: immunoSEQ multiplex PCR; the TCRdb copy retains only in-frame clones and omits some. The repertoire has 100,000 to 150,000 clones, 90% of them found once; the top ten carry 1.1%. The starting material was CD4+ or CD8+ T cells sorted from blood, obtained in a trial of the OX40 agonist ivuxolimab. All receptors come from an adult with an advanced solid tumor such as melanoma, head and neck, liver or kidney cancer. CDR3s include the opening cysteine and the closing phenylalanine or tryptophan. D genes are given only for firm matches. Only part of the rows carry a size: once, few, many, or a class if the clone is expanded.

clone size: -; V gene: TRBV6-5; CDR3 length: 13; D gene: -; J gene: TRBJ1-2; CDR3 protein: CASSPQGNYGYTF; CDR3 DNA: TGTGCCAGCAGTCCTCAGGGAAACTATGGCTACACCTTC
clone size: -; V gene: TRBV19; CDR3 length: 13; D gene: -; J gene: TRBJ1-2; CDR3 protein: CASHDRIYYGYTF; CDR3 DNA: TGTGCCAGCCATGACAGGATTTACTATGGCTACACCTTC
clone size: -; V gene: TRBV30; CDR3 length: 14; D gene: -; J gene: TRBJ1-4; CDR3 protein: CAWSQLTSAEKLFF; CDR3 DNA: TGTGCCTGGAGTCAGTTGACAAGTGCTGAAAAACTGTTTTTT
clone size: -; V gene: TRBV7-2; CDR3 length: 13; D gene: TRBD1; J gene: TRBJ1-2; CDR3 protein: CASSSGQGYGYTF; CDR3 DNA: TGTGCCAGCAGTTCGGGACAGGGCTATGGCTACACCTTC
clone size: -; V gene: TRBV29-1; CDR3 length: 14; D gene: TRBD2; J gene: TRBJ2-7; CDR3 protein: CSAQRTSGTYEQYF; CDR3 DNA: TGCAGCGCCCAGAGGACTAGCGGGACCTACGAGCAGTACTTC
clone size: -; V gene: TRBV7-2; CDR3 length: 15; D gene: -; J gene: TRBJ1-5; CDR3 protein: CASSLVHISNQPQHF; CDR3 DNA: TGTGCCAGCAGCTTAGTACATATTAGCAATCAGCCCCAGCATTTT
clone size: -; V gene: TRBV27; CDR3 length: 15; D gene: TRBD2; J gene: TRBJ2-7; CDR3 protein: CASSPWTSGRDEQYF; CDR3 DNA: TGTGCCAGCAGTCCCTGGACTAGCGGGAGAGACGAGCAGTACTTC
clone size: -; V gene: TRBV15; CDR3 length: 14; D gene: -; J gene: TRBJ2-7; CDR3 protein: CATSRETGSYEQYF; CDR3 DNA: TGTGCCACCAGCAGAGAAACAGGGTCCTACGAGCAGTACTTC
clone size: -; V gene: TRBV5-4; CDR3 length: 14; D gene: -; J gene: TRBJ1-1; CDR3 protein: CASRGLGPNTEAFF; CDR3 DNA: TGTGCCAGCAGGGGGCTCGGACCGAACACTGAAGCTTTCTTT
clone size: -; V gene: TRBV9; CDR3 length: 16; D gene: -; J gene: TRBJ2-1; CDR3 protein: CASSPLGGGPYNEQFF; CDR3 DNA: TGTGCCAGCAGCCCCCTAGGGGGGGGACCCTACAATGAGCAGTTCTTC
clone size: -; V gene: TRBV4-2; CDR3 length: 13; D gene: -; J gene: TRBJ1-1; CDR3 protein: CASSHRQEGKAFF; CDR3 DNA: TGTGCCAGCAGCCACCGGCAGGAGGGGAAGGCTTTCTTT
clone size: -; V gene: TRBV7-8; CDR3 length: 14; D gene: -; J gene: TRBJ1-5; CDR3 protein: CASSDRRLSRPQHF; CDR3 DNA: TGTGCCAGCAGCGACAGGAGGCTCTCCCGGCCCCAGCATTTT
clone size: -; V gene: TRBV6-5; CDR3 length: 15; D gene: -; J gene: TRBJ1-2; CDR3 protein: CASHPRGRQYYGYTF; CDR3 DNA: TGTGCCAGCCACCCGAGAGGCCGACAGTACTATGGCTACACCTTC
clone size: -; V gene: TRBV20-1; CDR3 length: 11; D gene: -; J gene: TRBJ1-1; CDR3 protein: CSALKDTEAFF; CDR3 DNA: TGCAGTGCCCTTAAGGACACTGAAGCTTTCTTT
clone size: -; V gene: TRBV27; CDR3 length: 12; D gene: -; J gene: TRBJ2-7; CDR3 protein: CASSAGRYEQYF; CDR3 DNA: TGTGCCAGCTCCGCCGGCCGCTACGAGCAGTACTTC
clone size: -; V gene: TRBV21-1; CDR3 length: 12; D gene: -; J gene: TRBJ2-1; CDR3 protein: CASSKASAEQFF; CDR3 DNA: TGTGCCAGCAGCAAAGCTAGCGCGGAGCAGTTCTTC
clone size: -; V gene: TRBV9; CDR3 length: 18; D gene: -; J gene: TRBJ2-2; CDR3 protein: CASSARAAPHRDTGELFF; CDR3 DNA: TGTGCCAGCAGCGCCCGGGCAGCCCCCCATCGGGACACCGGGGAGCTGTTTTTT
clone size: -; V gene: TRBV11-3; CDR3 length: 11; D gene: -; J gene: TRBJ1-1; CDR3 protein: CASSAGTEAFF; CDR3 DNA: TGTGCCAGCTCTGCGGGCACTGAAGCTTTCTTT
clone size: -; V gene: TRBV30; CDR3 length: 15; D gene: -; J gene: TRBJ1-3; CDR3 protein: CAWSVGHSVGNTIYF; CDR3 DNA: TGTGCCTGGAGTGTAGGTCACAGCGTTGGAAACACCATATATTTT
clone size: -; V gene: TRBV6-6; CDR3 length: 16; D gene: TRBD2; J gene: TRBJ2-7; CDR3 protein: CASSQVLSGSQHEQYF; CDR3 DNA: TGTGCCAGCAGCCAAGTTTTAAGCGGGAGTCAACACGAGCAGTACTTC
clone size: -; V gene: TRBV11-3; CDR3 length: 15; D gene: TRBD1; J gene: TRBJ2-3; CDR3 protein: CASSSTGGLADTQYF; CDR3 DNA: TGTGCCAGCAGCTCTACAGGGGGCTTAGCAGATACGCAGTATTTT
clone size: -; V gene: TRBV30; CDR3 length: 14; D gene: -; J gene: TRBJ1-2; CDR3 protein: CAWSAAGSLGGYTF; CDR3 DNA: TGTGCCTGGAGTGCAGCCGGGAGCTTGGGCGGCTACACCTTC
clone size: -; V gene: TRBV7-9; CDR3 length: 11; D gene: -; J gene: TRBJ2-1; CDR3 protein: CASSYLDEQFF; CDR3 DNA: TGTGCCAGCAGCTACCTAGATGAGCAGTTCTTC
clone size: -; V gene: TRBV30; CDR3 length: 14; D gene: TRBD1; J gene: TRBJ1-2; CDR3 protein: CAWKQGSQGYGYTF; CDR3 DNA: TGTGCCTGGAAACAGGGGTCCCAGGGCTATGGCTACACCTTC
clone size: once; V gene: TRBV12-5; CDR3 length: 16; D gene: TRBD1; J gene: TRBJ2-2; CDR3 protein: CASGLVTTGDTGELFF; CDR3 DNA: TGTGCTAGTGGTTTGGTAACTACAGGGGACACCGGGGAGCTGTTTTTT
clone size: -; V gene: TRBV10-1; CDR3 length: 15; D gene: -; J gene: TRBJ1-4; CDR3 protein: CASSGVRGPLEKLFF; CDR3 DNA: TGCGCCAGCAGTGGGGTCCGAGGGCCTCTCGAAAAACTGTTTTTT